Presented here are 12 T cell receptor beta chains from one specimen sequenced in a study of T cell responses to AZD1222 COVID-19 vaccine. The data were produced by immunoSEQ multiplex PCR, yet TCRdb's version contains in-frame clones alone and is incomplete. The sample shows approximately 190,000 clones, 90% to 95% of them seen only once. Source: peripheral blood, taken 28 days after the second dose of the MenACWY control vaccine. These receptors all come from an adult who received the MenACWY meningococcal vaccine as a control.

The chain couples TRBV7-6 to TRBJ1-4; D not resolved. V lost 5 bases to trimming and J lost 6 bases, with 13 bases between them. CDR3 length equals 14 residues. Germline values: CDR1 SGHVS, CDR2 FNYEAQ. In DNA, the CDR3 is TGTGCCAGCAGCCGCTTAAGGGTTGATGAAAAACTGTTTTTT. Amino acid sequence: CASSRLRVDEKLFF.

V gene TRBV9 combines with J gene TRBJ2-1, with 7 bases lining up with TRBD2. Germline V CDR1 and CDR2: SGDLS, YYNGEE. With 3 bases clipped from V and 8 bases from J, the junction kept 14 bases outside the gene matches. The CDR3 is 16 amino acids. The CDR3 region is CASSALRGTTLDEQFF. DNA of the CDR3: TGTGCCAGCAGCGCCCTCCGCGGGACTACCCTCGATGAGCAGTTCTTC.

The chain combines TRBV7-7 with TRBJ2-2; perhaps TRBD2 as D (6 bases). This CDR3 has 14 amino acids. Trimming pared 3 bases from V and 4 bases from J, leaving 9 bases between. The V gene's germline CDR1 is SSHAT and CDR2 FNYEAQ (reference sequence). In DNA, the CDR3 is TGTGCCAGCAGCTTCGCGGGACTCACCGGGGAGCTGTTTTTT. It encodes CASSFAGLTGELFF.

The chain uses TRBV5-1 and TRBJ2-7; weak D call: TRBD2 (5 bases). Germline V lookup: CDR1 SGHRS, CDR2 YFSETQ. V shed 3 bases and J shed 5 bases, with 18 bases lying between them. The CDR3 has 15 residues. The CDR3 loop is CASSSGLQVGHEQYF. CDR3 coding DNA: TGCGCCAGCAGCTCCGGACTGCAGGTGGGTCACGAGCAGTACTTC.

The chain links TRBV28 to TRBJ1-4; possible D gene TRBD1, 5 bases. Trimming shortened V by 9 bases and J by 1 base, and 9 bases separated the two germline ends. Germline V lookup: CDR1 MDHEN, CDR2 SYDVKM. The CDR3 loop spans 13 amino acids. The CDR3 DNA sequence: TGTGCCAGTTACGGGGGAACTAATGAAAAACTGTTTTTT. It yields the protein CASYGGTNEKLFF. Complete variable domain (other parts from reference TRBV28 and TRBJ1-4): DVKVTQSSRYLVKRTGEKVFLECVQDMDHENMFWYRQDPGLGLRLIYFSYDVKMKEKGDIPEGYSVSREKKERFSLILESASTNQTSMYLCASYGGTNEKLFFGSGTQLSVL.

The chain carries TRBV19 and TRBJ1-1, with a tentative D call TRBD1 (6 bases). The CDR3 loop spans 13 amino acids. Per germline, CDR1 LNHDA and CDR2 SQIVND (reference sequence). The ends were cut back, 2 bases at V and 7 bases at J, with 11 bases in the middle. CDR3 residues: CASSIWGRGEAFF. The CDR3 bases are TGTGCCAGTAGTATATGGGGGCGCGGTGAAGCTTTCTTT.

The chain combines TRBV24-1 with TRBJ1-1; D gene ambiguous. The CDR3 is 14 residues long. Germline-derived CDR1 and CDR2 are KGHDR and SFDVKD. V lost 7 bases, J lost 5 bases, and 16 bases lay in between. CDR3 residues: CATSPGGPRTEAFF. The CDR3 region has the DNA TGTGCCACCAGCCCGGGTGGGCCGAGGACTGAAGCTTTCTTT.

The chain has TRBV27 and TRBJ1-1; the match to TRBD1 covers 11 bases. This CDR3 has 19 amino acids. Germline V lookup: CDR1 MNHEY, CDR2 SMNVEV (reference sequence). J gave up 0 bases and V 6 bases, and 15 bases lay outside the gene matches. The CDR3 protein is CASSSHRTGGWGMNTEAFF. The CDR3 DNA sequence: TGTGCCAGCAGCTCCCACCGGACAGGGGGCTGGGGGATGAACACTGAAGCTTTCTTT.

Comments on this clone: Other DNA sequences in this sample translate to the same CDR3. The chain is built from TRBV30 and TRBJ1-5, with a weak D call TRBD1 (5 bases). V lost 2 bases to trimming and J lost 1 base, with 6 bases between them. This CDR3 is built from 13 residues. Germline V gene lookup returns CDR1 GTSNPN and CDR2 SVGIG (reference sequence). CDR3: CAWSSGSNQPQHF. In DNA form, the CDR3 reads TGTGCCTGGAGTTCAGGGAGCAATCAGCCCCAGCATTTT.

J is TRBJ1-1 and V is TRBV27; D is undetermined. Per germline, CDR1 MNHEY and CDR2 SMNVEV (reference sequence). Trimming removed 5 bases at V and 1 base at J, with 8 bases between. This CDR3 is 13 amino acids long. DNA for the CDR3: TGTGCCAGCAGTCCCAGACAGAACACTGAAGCTTTCTTT. It codes for CASSPRQNTEAFF.

V is TRBV19 and J is TRBJ1-4, with a possible D match to TRBD1 (5 bases). The CDR3 totals 11 residues. V lost 3 bases, J lost 10 bases, and 6 bases lay in between. Germline values: CDR1 LNHDA, CDR2 SQIVND (reference sequence). The CDR3 sequence: CASSIQGKLFF. The CDR3 region has the DNA TGTGCCAGTAGTATCCAGGGAAAACTGTTTTTT. The whole variable domain, remainder taken from reference TRBV19 and TRBJ1-4, is DGGITQSPKYLFRKEGQNVTLSCEQNLNHDAMYWYRQDPGQGLRLIYYSQIVNDFQKGDIAEGYSVSREKKESFPLTVTSAQKNPTAFYLCASSIQGKLFFGSGTQLSVL.

The chain links TRBV19 to TRBJ1-2; D is undetermined. Looked up from germline, CDR1 is LNHDA and CDR2 is SQIVND (reference sequence). The CDR3 covers 13 residues. The ends were cut back, 5 bases at V and 3 bases at J, with 10 bases in the middle. As DNA, the CDR3 is TGTGCCAGTAGTCCGGACCGCGACTATGGCTACACCTTC. Translated: CASSPDRDYGYTF.